Listed below are T cell receptor beta chains from one sample, sequenced in a study of blood T cell repertoires in COVID-19. Data came from immunoSEQ multiplex PCR; TCRdb stores just in-frame clones and leaves some out. This sample carries about 95,000 clones, roughly nine tenths of them seen once, and the ten largest clones take 2.5% to 3.5%. Sequenced material: peripheral blood. The receptors originated from a man aged 50 to 59 with COVID-19, enrolled during active disease. The CDR3 runs from the conserved cysteine through the conserved F or W. D genes are given only for firm matches. The size entry is marked missing in some rows and otherwise reads once, few, many or a size class.

j_gene: TRBJ1-4
d_gene: -
v_gene: TRBV25-1
abundance: -
CDR3nt: TGTGCCAGCAGTGAATTTTTCAGGGGCCGGCGGGCTAATGAAAAACTGTTTTTT
CDR3aa: CASSEFFRGRRANEKLFF

j_gene: TRBJ1-1
d_gene: TRBD1
v_gene: TRBV5-5
abundance: few
CDR3nt: TGTGCCAGCAGCTTCTACAGGGGACATAACACTGAAGCTTTCTTT
CDR3aa: CASSFYRGHNTEAFF

j_gene: TRBJ1-1
d_gene: -
v_gene: TRBV5-4
abundance: -
CDR3nt: TGTGCCAGCAGCTTGGCCGGGATAGAAGCTGAAGCTTTCTTT
CDR3aa: CASSLAGIEAEAFF

j_gene: TRBJ2-4
d_gene: -
v_gene: TRBV10-1
abundance: -
CDR3nt: TGCGCCACCGAAGGGGGAGCCCCTCTAACCAAAAACATTCAGTACTTC
CDR3aa: CATEGGAPLTKNIQYF

j_gene: TRBJ1-1
d_gene: -
v_gene: TRBV19
abundance: -
CDR3nt: TGTGCCAGTAGTATAGATCCGAGGGCGGATACTGAAGCTTTCTTT
CDR3aa: CASSIDPRADTEAFF

j_gene: TRBJ1-5
d_gene: TRBD1
v_gene: TRBV19
abundance: once
CDR3nt: TGTGCCAGTAGCCAAGACAGGGGTCGTCAGCCCCAGCATTTT
CDR3aa: CASSQDRGRQPQHF

j_gene: TRBJ1-2
d_gene: -
v_gene: TRBV5-1
abundance: -
CDR3nt: TGCGCCAGCAGCTTGGGCGCAGGCGGCTACACCTTC
CDR3aa: CASSLGAGGYTF

j_gene: TRBJ2-1
d_gene: -
v_gene: TRBV19
abundance: -
CDR3nt: TGTGCCAGTAGTATCGGCAGGTGGGAGTCCTACAATGAGCAGTTCTTC
CDR3aa: CASSIGRWESYNEQFF

j_gene: TRBJ2-7
d_gene: -
v_gene: TRBV2
abundance: -
CDR3nt: TGTGCCAGCAGTGAGCTGGGCGGGGACGAGCAGTACTTC
CDR3aa: CASSELGGDEQYF

j_gene: TRBJ2-1
d_gene: -
v_gene: TRBV19
abundance: once
CDR3nt: TGTGCCAGTAGCCCCGGACAGTTCCCGGGGGAGCAGTTCTTC
CDR3aa: CASSPGQFPGEQFF

j_gene: TRBJ2-1
d_gene: TRBD2
v_gene: TRBV24-1
abundance: -
CDR3nt: TGTGCCACCAGTGGAACTAGCGGGCAATACAATGAGCAGTTCTTC
CDR3aa: CATSGTSGQYNEQFF

j_gene: TRBJ1-5
d_gene: -
v_gene: TRBV5-5
abundance: -
CDR3nt: TGTGCCAGCAGCTTTTATGGGGAAGGGGCAAATCAGCCCCAGCATTTT
CDR3aa: CASSFYGEGANQPQHF

j_gene: TRBJ2-7
d_gene: -
v_gene: TRBV18
abundance: -
CDR3nt: TGTGCCAGCTCACCGTCACCCGCTACGTACGAGCAGTACTTC
CDR3aa: CASSPSPATYEQYF

j_gene: TRBJ2-1
d_gene: TRBD2
v_gene: TRBV11-2
abundance: -
CDR3nt: TGTGCCAGCAGCTTAGATTCTGCGGGGGGGCTCCATGAGCAGTTCTTC
CDR3aa: CASSLDSAGGLHEQFF

j_gene: TRBJ1-3
d_gene: -
v_gene: TRBV7-2
abundance: -
CDR3nt: TGTGCCAGCAGCCCCCAGGTCGGTCCCGGAAACACCATATATTTT
CDR3aa: CASSPQVGPGNTIYF

j_gene: TRBJ2-7
d_gene: -
v_gene: TRBV5-4
abundance: -
CDR3nt: TGTGCCAGCAGCTTGCAGACACGGGGGTCCTCCGAGCAGTACTTC
CDR3aa: CASSLQTRGSSEQYF

j_gene: TRBJ1-4
d_gene: TRBD1
v_gene: TRBV5-1
abundance: -
CDR3nt: TGCGCCAGCAGCCGCGCCGGGACAGGGAATGAAAAACTGTTTTTT
CDR3aa: CASSRAGTGNEKLFF

j_gene: TRBJ1-2
d_gene: TRBD1
v_gene: TRBV28
abundance: -
CDR3nt: TGTGCCAGCAGTCCGTGGACAGGGACCCAAGAGTATGGCTACACCTTC
CDR3aa: CASSPWTGTQEYGYTF

j_gene: TRBJ1-3
d_gene: TRBD1
v_gene: TRBV18
abundance: few
CDR3nt: TGTGCCAGCTCTCGGACAGGGATGGAGGGAAACACCATATATTTT
CDR3aa: CASSRTGMEGNTIYF

j_gene: TRBJ2-7
d_gene: -
v_gene: TRBV11-2
abundance: once
CDR3nt: TGTGCCAGCAGCCCAGTCGGAGCGCAGTACTTC
CDR3aa: CASSPVGAQYF

j_gene: TRBJ1-1
d_gene: -
v_gene: TRBV10-3
abundance: -
CDR3nt: TGTGCCATCAGACAGGGAGAGAGTACTGAAGCTTTCTTT
CDR3aa: CAIRQGESTEAFF

j_gene: TRBJ2-7
d_gene: TRBD1
v_gene: TRBV6-5
abundance: few
CDR3nt: TGTGCCAGCAGTTGGCCAGGGGGATTCTCCTACGAGCAGTACTTC
CDR3aa: CASSWPGGFSYEQYF

j_gene: TRBJ1-4
d_gene: -
v_gene: TRBV3-1/TRBV3-2
abundance: -
CDR3nt: TGTGCCAGCAGCCTCCCGGTTGCAACTAATGAAAAACTGTTTTTT
CDR3aa: CASSLPVATNEKLFF

j_gene: TRBJ1-4
d_gene: -
v_gene: TRBV3-1/TRBV3-2
abundance: -
CDR3nt: TGTGCCAGCAGCCAGCGTTCGGAAAAACTGTTTTTT
CDR3aa: CASSQRSEKLFF

j_gene: TRBJ2-7
d_gene: TRBD1
v_gene: TRBV5-1
abundance: -
CDR3nt: TGCGCCAGCAGCACGGGACAGGGCTCCTACGAGCAGTACTTC
CDR3aa: CASSTGQGSYEQYF

j_gene: TRBJ1-1
d_gene: -
v_gene: TRBV4-1
abundance: -
CDR3nt: TGCGCCAGCAGCCTTACGAGGGGGATGAACACTGAAGCTTTCTTT
CDR3aa: CASSLTRGMNTEAFF

j_gene: TRBJ1-4
d_gene: TRBD1
v_gene: TRBV11-2
abundance: few
CDR3nt: TGTGCCAGCAGCTTAGATCTGCAGGGGGCGGGTGAAAAACTGTTTTTT
CDR3aa: CASSLDLQGAGEKLFF

j_gene: TRBJ1-2
d_gene: -
v_gene: TRBV15
abundance: -
CDR3nt: TGTGCCACCAGCAGAGATAACGGGTTCAGCCTAAGGACCTTC
CDR3aa: CATSRDNGFSLRTF

j_gene: TRBJ2-1
d_gene: -
v_gene: TRBV24-1
abundance: -
CDR3nt: TGTGCCACCAGTGCCCCGCGGACTGAAAATGAGCAGTTCTTC
CDR3aa: CATSAPRTENEQFF

j_gene: TRBJ2-5
d_gene: TRBD1
v_gene: TRBV10-3
abundance: -
CDR3nt: TGTGCCATCAGTGAGTCGGGTCGAGGGGGCGAGGAGACCCAGTACTTC
CDR3aa: CAISESGRGGEETQYF

j_gene: TRBJ2-3
d_gene: TRBD2
v_gene: TRBV10-3
abundance: -
CDR3nt: TGTGCCATCAGGGACTCTAGCGGGGGGGCCTCTAGTACGCAGTATTTT
CDR3aa: CAIRDSSGGASSTQYF

j_gene: TRBJ2-1
d_gene: TRBD2
v_gene: TRBV7-2
abundance: -
CDR3nt: TGTGCCAGCAGCCCCTCGGCTAGCGGGGGGGCGAATGAGCAGTTCTTC
CDR3aa: CASSPSASGGANEQFF

j_gene: TRBJ1-3
d_gene: TRBD1
v_gene: TRBV5-6
abundance: -
CDR3nt: TGTGCCAGCAGCTTGCGTTATCTCAGGGGGACTGGAAACACCATATATTTT
CDR3aa: CASSLRYLRGTGNTIYF

j_gene: TRBJ1-5
d_gene: -
v_gene: TRBV19
abundance: -
CDR3nt: TGTGCCAGTAACCCCGGGCCCCCAGGGTATAGCAATCAGCCCCAGCATTTT
CDR3aa: CASNPGPPGYSNQPQHF

j_gene: TRBJ1-1
d_gene: TRBD1
v_gene: TRBV19
abundance: -
CDR3nt: TGTGCCAGTAGTAGGGAAGGACAGGGCGGGATCACTGAAGCTTTCTTT
CDR3aa: CASSREGQGGITEAFF

j_gene: TRBJ1-1
d_gene: TRBD1
v_gene: TRBV3-1/TRBV3-2
abundance: -
CDR3nt: TGTGCCAGCAGAACAGGGGGAGAGAACACTGAAGCTTTCTTT
CDR3aa: CASRTGGENTEAFF

j_gene: TRBJ2-5
d_gene: TRBD2
v_gene: TRBV3-1/TRBV3-2
abundance: -
CDR3nt: TGTGCCAGCAGCCAACCCCTTGGCGGGGGGGCCGAGGAGACCCAGTACTTC
CDR3aa: CASSQPLGGGAEETQYF

j_gene: TRBJ2-3
d_gene: TRBD1
v_gene: TRBV7-9
abundance: once
CDR3nt: TGTGCCAGCAGTTGGACAGGGACAGCAGATACGCAGTATTTT
CDR3aa: CASSWTGTADTQYF

j_gene: TRBJ2-7
d_gene: TRBD1
v_gene: TRBV6-6
abundance: -
CDR3nt: TGTGCCAGCAGTCACCCCGGGACAGGAAATACCTACGAGCAGTACTTC
CDR3aa: CASSHPGTGNTYEQYF

j_gene: TRBJ2-2
d_gene: -
v_gene: TRBV7-9
abundance: -
CDR3nt: TGTGCCAGCAGCCCAGACTTCACCGGGGAGCTGTTTTTT
CDR3aa: CASSPDFTGELFF

j_gene: TRBJ2-7
d_gene: TRBD1
v_gene: TRBV27
abundance: -
CDR3nt: TGTGCCAGCAGTTTCTCCGGACAGGGCGCCTACGAGCAGTACTTC
CDR3aa: CASSFSGQGAYEQYF

j_gene: TRBJ1-1
d_gene: TRBD1
v_gene: TRBV5-8
abundance: -
CDR3nt: TGTGCCAGCAGCTTTCCCCTTACAGGGGGCACTGAAGCTTTCTTT
CDR3aa: CASSFPLTGGTEAFF

j_gene: TRBJ1-2
d_gene: -
v_gene: TRBV5-5
abundance: -
CDR3nt: TGTGCCAGCAGCTTGAGCGGGGGCTTCTACACCTTC
CDR3aa: CASSLSGGFYTF

j_gene: TRBJ2-7
d_gene: -
v_gene: TRBV27
abundance: -
CDR3nt: TGTGCCAGCAGTCCAGGGTTTCCGGACGAGCAGTACTTC
CDR3aa: CASSPGFPDEQYF

j_gene: TRBJ2-2
d_gene: TRBD2
v_gene: TRBV5-4
abundance: -
CDR3nt: TGTGCCAGCAGCTCTAGCGGGGGGGCGGTCGGGGAGCTGTTTTTT
CDR3aa: CASSSSGGAVGELFF

j_gene: TRBJ1-6
d_gene: -
v_gene: TRBV7-9
abundance: -
CDR3nt: TGTGCCAGCAGCTTAGCCTCGTCCTATAATTCACCCCTCCACTTT
CDR3aa: CASSLASSYNSPLHF

j_gene: TRBJ1-1
d_gene: -
v_gene: TRBV3-1/TRBV3-2
abundance: -
CDR3nt: TGTGCCAGCAGCCTCCTCTTGGGGGCTACTGAAGCTTTCTTT
CDR3aa: CASSLLLGATEAFF

j_gene: TRBJ1-3
d_gene: -
v_gene: TRBV11-3
abundance: -
CDR3nt: TGTGCCACCCAGGGTGCCGGAAACACCATATATTTT
CDR3aa: CATQGAGNTIYF

j_gene: TRBJ1-1
d_gene: -
v_gene: TRBV3-1/TRBV3-2
abundance: -
CDR3nt: TGTGCCAGCAGCCAAGCTCCGAACACTGAAGCTTTCTTT
CDR3aa: CASSQAPNTEAFF

j_gene: TRBJ2-1
d_gene: -
v_gene: TRBV6-4
abundance: -
CDR3nt: TGTGCCAGCAGTGACCGGGACAACAATGAGCAGTTCTTC
CDR3aa: CASSDRDNNEQFF

j_gene: TRBJ2-7
d_gene: TRBD1
v_gene: TRBV12-3/TRBV12-4
abundance: -
CDR3nt: TGTGCCAGCAGTCCCCGCAGGGGGCTCGAGCAGTACTTC
CDR3aa: CASSPRRGLEQYF

j_gene: TRBJ2-3
d_gene: -
v_gene: TRBV7-9
abundance: -
CDR3nt: TGTGCCAGCAGCTTAAGCCAGGGAGGAGATACGCAGTATTTT
CDR3aa: CASSLSQGGDTQYF

j_gene: TRBJ1-5
d_gene: -
v_gene: TRBV15
abundance: -
CDR3nt: TGTGCCACCAGCATCCTCGTGGGGGGTAATCAGCCCCAGCATTTT
CDR3aa: CATSILVGGNQPQHF

j_gene: TRBJ1-2
d_gene: TRBD1
v_gene: TRBV6-5
abundance: -
CDR3nt: TGTGCCAGCAGGGGGGACAGCCTCTCTTTGTCCTACACCTTC
CDR3aa: CASRGDSLSLSYTF

j_gene: TRBJ2-7
d_gene: -
v_gene: TRBV27
abundance: -
CDR3nt: TGTGCCAGCAGTTCTTCAGGGGTCGAGCAGTACTTC
CDR3aa: CASSSSGVEQYF

j_gene: TRBJ2-3
d_gene: TRBD2
v_gene: TRBV7-3
abundance: -
CDR3nt: TGTGCCAGCAGCCGCGGGGGTGCAGATACGCAGTATTTT
CDR3aa: CASSRGGADTQYF

j_gene: TRBJ2-5
d_gene: -
v_gene: TRBV10-1
abundance: once
CDR3nt: TGCGCCAGCAGTATTCAGGGATGGGAGACCCAGTACTTC
CDR3aa: CASSIQGWETQYF

j_gene: TRBJ2-4
d_gene: TRBD1
v_gene: TRBV10-3
abundance: once
CDR3nt: TGTGCCATCAGAGGACAGGGGAACATTCAGTACTTC
CDR3aa: CAIRGQGNIQYF

j_gene: TRBJ2-1
d_gene: TRBD2
v_gene: TRBV19
abundance: -
CDR3nt: TGTGCCAGTTCACGCGACGGACTAGGCGGAACCTACAATGAGCAGTTCTTC
CDR3aa: CASSRDGLGGTYNEQFF